This entry lists 23 T cell receptor beta chains sequenced from one sample in a study of blood T cell repertoires in COVID-19. Repertoires were generated with immunoSEQ multiplex PCR, while TCRdb's copy carries only in-frame clones and drops some. The sample contains about 82,000 clones, roughly 78% of which appear only once. The specimen sequenced was peripheral blood. These receptors came from a man aged 45 to 65 with active or convalescent COVID-19.

This clone was seen only once. The chain recombines TRBV6-5 with TRBJ1-2; D is perhaps TRBD1 (5 bases). The germline V gene has CDR1 MNHEY and CDR2 SVGAGI. With 5 bases removed from V and 3 bases from J, the gap between germline ends came to 10 bases. The CDR3 is made up of 13 amino acids. CDR3 coding DNA: TGTGCCAGCAGTCCACAGGCGTACTATGGCTACACCTTC. Its translation: CASSPQAYYGYTF.

This sequence joins TRBV7-2 and TRBJ2-1; D possibly corresponds to TRBD2 (5 bases). This CDR3 comprises 16 residues. Germline assignment: CDR1 SGHTA and CDR2 FQGNSA. V was pared by 4 bases and J by 6 bases, with 19 bases between. The CDR3 nucleotides read TGTGCCAGCAGCTCAAGCCCCCCTGATACTAGCAATGAGCAGTTCTTC. Translated, it gives CASSSSPPDTSNEQFF.

For the CDR3, the DNA is TGCAGCGTAGCTAATGGGGCTATTGGATCGGAGCAGTTCTTC. It encodes CSVANGAIGSEQFF. The chain joins TRBV29-1 to TRBJ2-1; D possibly corresponds to TRBD1 (5 bases). Trimming left V 6 bases short and J 10 bases short, with 22 bases between. The CDR3 contains 14 residues. CDR1 SQVTM and CDR2 ANQGSEA come from the germline V gene.

This chain connects TRBV28 to TRBJ2-5; D may be TRBD1 (6 bases). CDR1 and CDR2 from the germline V gene are MDHEN and SYDVKM. The CDR3 is made up of 14 amino acids. Deletions cut 6 bases from V and 1 base from J, with 12 bases between. The CDR3, as DNA: TGTGCCAGCAGGAAAGAGGGGGTCCAAGAGACCCAGTACTTC. Its protein product is CASRKEGVQETQYF.

The V gene is TRBV28, the J gene TRBJ1-1; D gene uncertain. Germline CDR1 reads MDHEN; CDR2 reads SYDVKM. This CDR3 has 13 residues. V lost 6 bases to trimming and J lost 1 base, with 9 bases between them. The CDR3, as DNA: TGTGCCAGCAGCGAGGTGGAGAACACTGAAGCTTTCTTT. Amino acid sequence: CASSEVENTEAFF.

The CDR3 nucleotides read TGTGCCAGCAGTACCCGGGACAGTCAGCCCCAGCATTTT. The encoded protein is CASSTRDSQPQHF. The rearrangement uses TRBV6-5 and TRBJ1-5, with 7 nucleotides matching TRBD1. With V trimmed by 5 bases and J by 6 bases, 4 bases remained unmatched. The CDR3 loop spans 13 amino acids. Germline assignment: CDR1 MNHEY and CDR2 SVGAGI.

J is TRBJ2-7 and V is TRBV29-1; 11 bases match TRBD2. Germline V gene sequence: CDR1 SQVTM, CDR2 ANQGSEA. CDR3 length: 14 amino acids. The V gene end was trimmed by 8 bases and the J gene end by 1 base; junction bases not matched to a gene: 7. The CDR3 is CSPGTSGMSYEQYV. CDR3 nucleotides: TGCAGCCCGGGGACTAGCGGTATGTCCTACGAGCAGTACGTC.

This clone has just one count. The genes are TRBV6-2 or TRBV6-3 and TRBJ2-7; TRBD2 might be the D (6 bases). Germline V gene lookup returns CDR1 MNHEY and CDR2 SVGEGT. This CDR3 comprises 17 residues. V was pared by 2 bases and J by 1 base, with 18 bases between. Here the CDR3 reads CASSYNRLLAASYEQYF. The CDR3 DNA reads TGTGCCAGCAGTTACAATAGGCTACTAGCCGCATCCTACGAGCAGTACTTC.

This clone showed up many times. The chain recombines TRBV19 with TRBJ2-6, with D unclear. CDR1 is LNHDA and CDR2 is SQIVND in the germline V gene (reference sequence). This CDR3 is 14 amino acids long. The V end lost 5 bases, the J end lost 0 bases, and 5 bases lay between the germline ends. The DNA of the CDR3 is TGTGCCAGTAGTCCCAACTCTGGGGCCAACGTCCTGACTTTC. This encodes CASSPNSGANVLTF.

The chain links TRBV12-5 to TRBJ1-2, with 7 bases matching TRBD1. In germline, CDR1 is LGHNT, CDR2 FRNRAP. This CDR3 comprises 15 residues. Losses at the gene ends were 1 base for V and 8 bases for J; bases not matched to a gene: 10. The CDR3 here is CASGLEETGVLGYTF. The CDR3 DNA is TGTGCTAGTGGTTTGGAGGAAACAGGGGTCCTGGGCTACACCTTC. Complete variable domain (other parts from reference TRBV12-5 and TRBJ1-2): DARVTQTPRHKVTEMGQEVTMRCQPILGHNTVFWYRQTMMQGLELLAYFRNRAPLDDSGMPKDRFSAEMPDATLATLKIQPSEPRDSAVYFCASGLEETGVLGYTFGSGTRLTVV.

The CDR3 coding sequence is TGTGCCAGCAGTTCCTTAGCGGGGGGCATAGAGACCCAGTACTTC. Protein product: CASSSLAGGIETQYF. This chain joins TRBV28 and TRBJ2-5, with TRBD2 matching 10 bases. Germline-derived CDR1 and CDR2 are MDHEN and SYDVKM. V lost 4 bases, J lost 4 bases, and 6 bases stayed unmatched. The CDR3 loop spans 15 amino acids.

The rearrangement joins TRBV7-2 to TRBJ2-1, with 7 bases lining up with TRBD1. Germline-derived CDR1 and CDR2 are SGHTA and FQGNSA. The V segment lost 4 bases and the J segment 9 bases; nucleotides outside the gene matches: 12. This CDR3 has 15 residues. The CDR3 reads CASSSWGQSTFEQFF. The CDR3 bases are TGTGCCAGCAGCTCTTGGGGACAGAGTACCTTTGAGCAGTTCTTC.

This chain links TRBV3-1 (or the pseudogene TRBV3-2) with TRBJ2-7, with D maybe TRBD1 (5 bases). This CDR3 spans 14 amino acids. The germline CDR1 and CDR2 sequences are LGHDT and YNNKEL (reference sequence). V lost 1 base and J lost 1, with 8 bases in between. The CDR3 loop is CASSQGPGSYEQYF. CDR3 coding DNA: TGTGCCAGCAGCCAAGGTCCAGGGTCCTACGAGCAGTACTTC.

This chain links TRBV5-8 with TRBJ2-3; tentative D call: TRBD1 (5 bases). V gave up 0 bases and J gave up 2 bases, with 13 bases separating them. This CDR3 is built from 16 residues. Germline V gene sequence: CDR1 SGHTS, CDR2 YDEGEE. CDR3 nucleotide sequence: TGTGCCAGCAGCTTGGGGCAGGGCGGAATCACAGATACGCAGTATTTT. Translated, it gives CASSLGQGGITDTQYF.

J is TRBJ2-1 and V is TRBV28; 9 bases agree with TRBD1. This CDR3 has 15 residues. V shed 6 bases and J 4 bases; nucleotides not matched to a gene: 7. Germline CDR1 and CDR2: MDHEN and SYDVKM. The CDR3 DNA reads TGTGCCAGCAGCATCACAGGGGGCGGATACAATGAGCAGTTCTTC. Its translation: CASSITGGGYNEQFF.

V and J are TRBV6-1 and TRBJ2-1; D is unresolved. There are 15 residues in the CDR3. The germline CDR1 and CDR2 sequences are MNHNS and SASEGT. V was pared by 3 bases and J by 6 bases, with 15 bases between. The CDR3 nucleotides are TGTGCCAGCAGTGACCCAAGCGAGGTCGGCAATGAGCAGTTCTTC. The encoded protein is CASSDPSEVGNEQFF.

J is TRBJ2-3 and V is TRBV7-2; perhaps TRBD1 as D (6 bases). Germline V CDR1 and CDR2: SGHTA, FQGNSA. There are 17 residues in the CDR3. V was clipped by 3 bases and J by 2 bases, with 18 bases between them. CDR3 amino acids: CASSFDRPLSDTDTQYF. CDR3 coding DNA: TGTGCCAGCAGCTTTGACAGGCCCCTTTCGGACACAGATACGCAGTATTTT.

The V call is TRBV4-2, the J call TRBJ1-3; D might be TRBD1 (6 bases). The V gene's germline CDR1 is LGHNA and CDR2 YNFKEQ. The CDR3 sequence is 15 residues long. V gave up 6 bases and J gave up 4 bases, with 16 bases separating them. The CDR3 sequence is CASRGDNWSGNTIYF. The CDR3 region has the DNA TGTGCCAGCAGAGGGGACAATTGGTCAGGAAACACCATATATTTT.

This clone was counted a single time. The rearrangement uses TRBV24-1 and TRBJ1-1; 8 bases agree with TRBD1. Trimming cost V 9 bases and J 6 bases; bases outside gene matches: 5. The CDR3 runs to 12 residues. Per the germline V gene, CDR1 is KGHDR and CDR2 is SFDVKD. The CDR3 nucleotides read TGTGCCACCTCAGGGGGCATGGCTGAAGCTTTCTTT. The encoded protein is CATSGGMAEAFF.

The J gene is TRBJ1-1, the V gene TRBV7-9; tentative D call: TRBD1 (6 bases). Germline V gene sequence: CDR1 SEHNR, CDR2 FQNEAQ (reference sequence). The germline V and J ends were trimmed by 1 base and 6 bases, with 15 bases remaining between them. The CDR3 is 15 residues long. CDR3 DNA sequence: TGTGCCAGCAGCTTAGATCCGGGGGCGGGGGCTGAAGCTTTCTTT. Protein sequence: CASSLDPGAGAEAFF.

This sequence joins TRBV6-1 and TRBJ2-7, with 7 bases matching TRBD2. From germline, CDR1 is MNHNS and CDR2 SASEGT. Unmatched junction bases numbered 0, after V lost 2 bases and J lost 8 bases. This CDR3 has 11 amino acids. The CDR3 sequence: CASSESGKQYV. The CDR3 DNA reads TGTGCCAGCAGTGAAAGCGGGAAGCAGTACGTC.

This clone occurred once. The chain carries TRBV5-8 and TRBJ2-5; 9 positions agree with TRBD1. V lost 4 bases to trimming and J lost 2 bases; unmatched junction nucleotides: 6. This CDR3 contains 15 residues. Looked up from germline, CDR1 is SGHTS and CDR2 is YDEGEE. The CDR3 region has the DNA TGTGCCAGCAGCAAAGGGACAGGGAAACAAGAGACCCAGTACTTC. This sequence encodes CASSKGTGKQETQYF.

The rearrangement joins TRBV28 to TRBJ2-7; 11 bases line up with TRBD1. This CDR3 spans 15 amino acids. Germline-derived CDR1 and CDR2 are MDHEN and SYDVKM. J gave up 6 bases and V 5 bases, and 9 bases lay outside the gene matches. The CDR3 region has the DNA TGTGCCAGCAGTAACGAAGGACAGGGGGCGGGCGAGCAGTACTTC. Its translation: CASSNEGQGAGEQYF.